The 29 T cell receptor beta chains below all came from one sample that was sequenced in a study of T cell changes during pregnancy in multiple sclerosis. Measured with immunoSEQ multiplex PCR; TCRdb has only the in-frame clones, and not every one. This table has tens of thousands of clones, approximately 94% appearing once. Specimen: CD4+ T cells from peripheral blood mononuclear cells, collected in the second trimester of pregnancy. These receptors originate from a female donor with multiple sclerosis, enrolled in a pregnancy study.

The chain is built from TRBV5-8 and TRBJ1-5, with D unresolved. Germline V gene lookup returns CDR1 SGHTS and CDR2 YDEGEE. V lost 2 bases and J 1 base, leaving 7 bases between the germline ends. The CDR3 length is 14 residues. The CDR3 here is CASSFVGSNQPQHF. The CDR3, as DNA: TGTGCCAGCAGCTTTGTCGGGAGCAATCAGCCCCAGCATTTT.

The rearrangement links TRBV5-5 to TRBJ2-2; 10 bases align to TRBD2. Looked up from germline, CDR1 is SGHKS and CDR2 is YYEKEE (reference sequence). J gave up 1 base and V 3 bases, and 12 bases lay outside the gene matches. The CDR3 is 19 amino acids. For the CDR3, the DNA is TGTGCCAGCAGCTCCCGACAGCTAGCGGGAGCGATGAACACCGGGGAGCTGTTTTTT. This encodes CASSSRQLAGAMNTGELFF.

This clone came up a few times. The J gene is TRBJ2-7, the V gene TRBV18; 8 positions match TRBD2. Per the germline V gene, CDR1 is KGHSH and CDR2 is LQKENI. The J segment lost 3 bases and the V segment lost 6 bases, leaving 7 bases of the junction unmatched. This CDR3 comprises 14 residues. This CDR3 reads CASSRMRGDYEQYF. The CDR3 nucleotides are TGTGCCAGCTCGCGGATGCGGGGGGACTACGAGCAGTACTTC.

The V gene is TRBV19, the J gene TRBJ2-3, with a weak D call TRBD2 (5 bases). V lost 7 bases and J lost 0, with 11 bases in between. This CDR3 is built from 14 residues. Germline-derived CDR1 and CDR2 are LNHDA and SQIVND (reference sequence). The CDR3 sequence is CASNLDSSTDTQYF. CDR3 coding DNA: TGTGCCAGTAATCTGGACTCCAGCACAGATACGCAGTATTTT.

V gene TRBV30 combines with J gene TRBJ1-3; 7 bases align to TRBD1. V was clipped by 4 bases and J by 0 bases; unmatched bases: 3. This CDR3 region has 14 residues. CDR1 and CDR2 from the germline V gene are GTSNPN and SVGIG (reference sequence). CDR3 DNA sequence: TGTGCCTGGAACCAGGGGGGCTCTGGAAACACCATATATTTT. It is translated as CAWNQGGSGNTIYF.

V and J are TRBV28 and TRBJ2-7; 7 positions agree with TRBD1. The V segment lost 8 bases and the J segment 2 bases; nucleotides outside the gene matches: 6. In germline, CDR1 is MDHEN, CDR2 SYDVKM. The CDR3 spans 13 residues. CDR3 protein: CASGGQVTYEQYF. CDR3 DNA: TGTGCCAGCGGAGGACAGGTAACCTACGAGCAGTACTTC.

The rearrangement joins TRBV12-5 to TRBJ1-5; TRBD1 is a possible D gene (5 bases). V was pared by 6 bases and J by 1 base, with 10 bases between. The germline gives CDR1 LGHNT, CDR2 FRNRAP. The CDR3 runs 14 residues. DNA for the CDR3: TGTGCTAGTGGGGGAGGGGCGAGCAATCAGCCCCAGCATTTT. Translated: CASGGGASNQPQHF.

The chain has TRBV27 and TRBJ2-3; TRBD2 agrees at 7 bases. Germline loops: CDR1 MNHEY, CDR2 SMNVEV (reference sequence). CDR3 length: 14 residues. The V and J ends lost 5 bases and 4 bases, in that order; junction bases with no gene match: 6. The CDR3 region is CASSRQTSADTQYF. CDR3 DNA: TGTGCCAGCAGTCGTCAAACTAGCGCAGATACGCAGTATTTT.

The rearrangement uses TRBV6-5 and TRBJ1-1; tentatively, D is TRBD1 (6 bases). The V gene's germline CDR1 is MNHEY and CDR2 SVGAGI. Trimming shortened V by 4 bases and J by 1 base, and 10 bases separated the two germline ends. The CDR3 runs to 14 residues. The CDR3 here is CASSFDRQNTEAFF. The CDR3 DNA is TGTGCCAGCAGTTTCGACAGGCAGAACACTGAAGCTTTCTTT.

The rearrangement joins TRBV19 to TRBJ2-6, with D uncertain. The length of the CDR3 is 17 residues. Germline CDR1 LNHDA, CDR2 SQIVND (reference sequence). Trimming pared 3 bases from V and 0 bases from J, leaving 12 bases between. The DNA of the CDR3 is TGTGCCAGTAGTATTAGTCTCGGTGCCTCTGGGGCCAACGTCCTGACTTTC. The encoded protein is CASSISLGASGANVLTF.

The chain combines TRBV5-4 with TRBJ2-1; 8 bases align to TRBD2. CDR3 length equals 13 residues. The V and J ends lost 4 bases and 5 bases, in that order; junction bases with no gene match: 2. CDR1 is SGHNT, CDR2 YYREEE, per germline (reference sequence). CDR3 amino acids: CASSVTSDNEQFF. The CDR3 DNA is TGTGCCAGCAGCGTGACTAGCGACAATGAGCAGTTCTTC.

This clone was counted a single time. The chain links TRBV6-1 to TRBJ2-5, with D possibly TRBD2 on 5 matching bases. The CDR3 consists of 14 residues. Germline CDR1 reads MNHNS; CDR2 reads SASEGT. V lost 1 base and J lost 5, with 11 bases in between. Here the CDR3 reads CASSEDGVRETQYF. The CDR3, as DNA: TGTGCCAGCAGTGAAGACGGGGTCAGGGAGACCCAGTACTTC.

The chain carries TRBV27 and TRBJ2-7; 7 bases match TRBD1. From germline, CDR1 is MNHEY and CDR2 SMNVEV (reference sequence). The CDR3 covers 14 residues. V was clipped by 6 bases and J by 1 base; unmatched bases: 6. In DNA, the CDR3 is TGTGCCAGCAGCCGACAGGGATTGTCCTACGAGCAGTACTTC. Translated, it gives CASSRQGLSYEQYF.

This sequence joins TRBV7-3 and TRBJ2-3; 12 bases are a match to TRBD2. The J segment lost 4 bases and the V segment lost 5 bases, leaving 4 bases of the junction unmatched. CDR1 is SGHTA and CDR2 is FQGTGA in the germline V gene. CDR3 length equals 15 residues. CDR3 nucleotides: TGTGCCAGCAGCCGGACTAGCGGGAAGGCAGATACGCAGTATTTT. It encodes CASSRTSGKADTQYF.

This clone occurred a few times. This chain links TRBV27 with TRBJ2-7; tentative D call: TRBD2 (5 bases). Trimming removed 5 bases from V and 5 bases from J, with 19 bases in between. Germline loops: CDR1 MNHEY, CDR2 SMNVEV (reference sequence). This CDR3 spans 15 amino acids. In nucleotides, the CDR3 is TGTGCCAGCAGTCCGCCTCCACTAGTTTACCACGAGCAGTACTTC. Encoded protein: CASSPPPLVYHEQYF.

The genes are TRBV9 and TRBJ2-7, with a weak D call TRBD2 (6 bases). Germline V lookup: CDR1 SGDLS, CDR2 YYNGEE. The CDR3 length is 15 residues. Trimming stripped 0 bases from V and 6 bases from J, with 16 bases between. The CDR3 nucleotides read TGTGCCAGCAGCGTAGGACGGGGCGGGGTCGGCGAGCAGTACTTC. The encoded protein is CASSVGRGGVGEQYF.

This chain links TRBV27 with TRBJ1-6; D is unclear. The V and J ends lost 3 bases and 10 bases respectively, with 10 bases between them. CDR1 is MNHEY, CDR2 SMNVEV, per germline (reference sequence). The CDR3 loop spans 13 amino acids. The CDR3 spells CASSFRGKSPLHF. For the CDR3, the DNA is TGTGCCAGCAGTTTTCGGGGAAAGTCACCCCTCCACTTT.

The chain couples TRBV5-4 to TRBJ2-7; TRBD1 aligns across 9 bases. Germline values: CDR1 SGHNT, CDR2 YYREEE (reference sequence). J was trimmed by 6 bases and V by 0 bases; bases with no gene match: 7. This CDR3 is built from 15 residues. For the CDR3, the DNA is TGTGCCAGCAGCTTGGGGGGACAGGGCGAGCTCGAGCAGTACTTC. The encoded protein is CASSLGGQGELEQYF.

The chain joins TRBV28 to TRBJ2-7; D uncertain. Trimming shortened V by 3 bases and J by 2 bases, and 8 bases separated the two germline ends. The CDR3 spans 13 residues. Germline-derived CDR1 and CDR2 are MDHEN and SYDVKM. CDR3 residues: CASSFLGTYEQYF. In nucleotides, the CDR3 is TGTGCCAGCAGTTTCCTAGGAACCTACGAGCAGTACTTC.

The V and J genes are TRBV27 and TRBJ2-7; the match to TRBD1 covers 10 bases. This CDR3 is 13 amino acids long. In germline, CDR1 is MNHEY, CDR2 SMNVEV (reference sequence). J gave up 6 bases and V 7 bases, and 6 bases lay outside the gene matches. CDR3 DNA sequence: TGTGCCAGCAACGACAGGGGGCTGGGCGAGCAGTACTTC. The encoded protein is CASNDRGLGEQYF.

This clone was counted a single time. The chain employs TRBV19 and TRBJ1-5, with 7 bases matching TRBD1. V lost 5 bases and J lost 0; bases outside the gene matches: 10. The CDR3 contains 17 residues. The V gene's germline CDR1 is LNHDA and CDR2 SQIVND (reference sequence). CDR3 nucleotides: TGTGCCAGTAGTCCCCCGACAGGGTTTAGTAGCAATCAGCCCCAGCATTTT. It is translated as CASSPPTGFSSNQPQHF.

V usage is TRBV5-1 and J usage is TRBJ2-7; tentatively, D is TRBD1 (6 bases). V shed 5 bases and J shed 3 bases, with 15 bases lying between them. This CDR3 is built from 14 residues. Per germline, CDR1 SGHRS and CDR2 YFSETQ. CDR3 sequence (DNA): TGCGCCAGCAGACAGGCGACAGGAAACTACGAGCAGTACTTC. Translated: CASRQATGNYEQYF.

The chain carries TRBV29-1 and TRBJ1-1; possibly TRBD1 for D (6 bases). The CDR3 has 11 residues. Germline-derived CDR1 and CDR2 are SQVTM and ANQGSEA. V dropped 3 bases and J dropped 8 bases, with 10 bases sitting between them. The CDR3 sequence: CSVDRGHEAFF. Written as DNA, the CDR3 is TGCAGCGTTGACAGGGGCCACGAAGCTTTCTTT. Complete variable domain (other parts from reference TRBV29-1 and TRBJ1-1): SAVISQKPSRDICQRGTSLTIQCQVDSQVTMMFWYRQQPGQSLTLIATANQGSEATYESGFVIDKFPISRPNLTFSTLTVSNMSPEDSSIYLCSVDRGHEAFFGQGTRLTVV.

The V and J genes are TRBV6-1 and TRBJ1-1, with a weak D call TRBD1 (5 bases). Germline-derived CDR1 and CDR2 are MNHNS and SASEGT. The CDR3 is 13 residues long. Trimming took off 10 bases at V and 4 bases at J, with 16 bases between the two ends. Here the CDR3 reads CATARDSGTEAFF. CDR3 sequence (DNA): TGTGCCACTGCCAGGGATTCCGGCACTGAAGCTTTCTTT.

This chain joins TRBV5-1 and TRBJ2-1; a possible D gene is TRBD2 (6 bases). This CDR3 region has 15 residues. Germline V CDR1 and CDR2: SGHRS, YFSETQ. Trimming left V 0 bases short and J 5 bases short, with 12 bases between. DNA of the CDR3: TGCGCCAGCAGCTTGGGGACTACCTCTAACAATGAGCAGTTCTTC. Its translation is CASSLGTTSNNEQFF.

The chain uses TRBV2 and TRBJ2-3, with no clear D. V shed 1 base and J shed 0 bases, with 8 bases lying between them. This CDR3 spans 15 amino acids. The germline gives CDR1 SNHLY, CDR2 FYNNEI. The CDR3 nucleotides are TGTGCCAGCAGTGAAGAAAACGGTAGCACAGATACGCAGTATTTT. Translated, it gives CASSEENGSTDTQYF.

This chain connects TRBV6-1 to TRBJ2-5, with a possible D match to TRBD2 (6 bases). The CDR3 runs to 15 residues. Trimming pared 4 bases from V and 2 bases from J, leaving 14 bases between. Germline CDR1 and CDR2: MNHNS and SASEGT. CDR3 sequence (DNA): TGTGCCAGCAGTGCGGGGTCGGGAGTACAAGAGACCCAGTACTTC. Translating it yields CASSAGSGVQETQYF.

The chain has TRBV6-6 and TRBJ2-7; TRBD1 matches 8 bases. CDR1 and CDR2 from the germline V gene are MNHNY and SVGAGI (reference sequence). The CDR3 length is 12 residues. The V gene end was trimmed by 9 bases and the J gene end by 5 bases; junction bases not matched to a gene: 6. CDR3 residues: CASGQGANEQYF. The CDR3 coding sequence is TGTGCCAGTGGGCAGGGGGCCAACGAGCAGTACTTC.

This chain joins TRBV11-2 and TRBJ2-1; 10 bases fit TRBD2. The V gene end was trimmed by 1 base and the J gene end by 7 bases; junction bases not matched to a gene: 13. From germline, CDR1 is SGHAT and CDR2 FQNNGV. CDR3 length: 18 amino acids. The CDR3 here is CASSLVGGTSVFSNEQFF. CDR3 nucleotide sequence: TGTGCCAGCAGCTTAGTCGGCGGGACTAGCGTGTTTAGTAATGAGCAGTTCTTC. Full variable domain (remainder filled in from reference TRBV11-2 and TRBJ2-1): EAGVAQSPRYKIIEKRQSVAFWCNPISGHATLYWYQQILGQGPKLLIQFQNNGVVDDSQLPKDRFSAERLKGVDSTLKIQPAKLEDSAVYLCASSLVGGTSVFSNEQFFGPGTRLTVL.